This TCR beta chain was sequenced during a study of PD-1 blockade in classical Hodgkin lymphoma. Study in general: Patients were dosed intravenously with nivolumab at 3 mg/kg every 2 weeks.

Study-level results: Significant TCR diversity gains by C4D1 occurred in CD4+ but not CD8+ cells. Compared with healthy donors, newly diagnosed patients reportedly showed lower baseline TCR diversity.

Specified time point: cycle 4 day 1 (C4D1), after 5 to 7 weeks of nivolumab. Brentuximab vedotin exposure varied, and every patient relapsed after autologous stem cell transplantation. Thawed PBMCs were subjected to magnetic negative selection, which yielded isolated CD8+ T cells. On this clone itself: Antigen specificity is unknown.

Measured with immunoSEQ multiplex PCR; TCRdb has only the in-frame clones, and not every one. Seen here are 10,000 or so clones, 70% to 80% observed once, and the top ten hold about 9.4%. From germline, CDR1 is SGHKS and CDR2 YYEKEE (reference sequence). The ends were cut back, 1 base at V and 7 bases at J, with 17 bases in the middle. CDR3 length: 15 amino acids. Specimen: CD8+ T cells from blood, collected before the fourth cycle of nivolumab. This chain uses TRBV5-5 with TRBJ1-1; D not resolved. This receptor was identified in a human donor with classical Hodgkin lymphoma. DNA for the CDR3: TGTGCCAGCAGCTTGACCGAAGGGTGGGTTTTTGAAGCTTTCTTT. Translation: CASSLTEGWVFEAFF.